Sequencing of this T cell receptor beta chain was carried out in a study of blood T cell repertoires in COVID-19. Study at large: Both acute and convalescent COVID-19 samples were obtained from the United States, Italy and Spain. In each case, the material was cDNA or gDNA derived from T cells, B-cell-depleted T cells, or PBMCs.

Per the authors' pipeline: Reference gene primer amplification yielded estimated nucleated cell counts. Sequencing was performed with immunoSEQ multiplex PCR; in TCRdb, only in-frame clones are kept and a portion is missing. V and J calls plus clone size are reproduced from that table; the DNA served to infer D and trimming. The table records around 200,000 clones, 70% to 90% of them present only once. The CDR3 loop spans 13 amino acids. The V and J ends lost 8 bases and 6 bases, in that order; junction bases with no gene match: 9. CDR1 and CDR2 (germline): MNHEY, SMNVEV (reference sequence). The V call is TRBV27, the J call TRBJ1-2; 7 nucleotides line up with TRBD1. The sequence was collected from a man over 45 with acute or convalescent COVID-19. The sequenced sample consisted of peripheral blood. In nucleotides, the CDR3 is TGTGCCAGCCGGACTACAGGGGCACATGGCTACACCTTC. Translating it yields CASRTTGAHGYTF.